This record looks at one T cell receptor (beta chain) sequence and its context. This specimen comes from a study of blood T cell repertoires in COVID-19. About the research overall: Both acute and convalescent COVID-19 samples were obtained from the United States, Italy and Spain. T cells, B-cell-depleted T cells, or PBMCs supplied cDNA or gDNA.

Germline V gene sequence: CDR1 LNHDA, CDR2 SQIVND (reference sequence). The CDR3 has 16 amino acids. Deletions cut 3 bases from V and 7 bases from J, with 18 bases between. Authors' analysis steps: Reference gene primers were amplified, and this amplification served to estimate nucleated cell counts. Only in-frame clones appear in the TCRdb table, and some are missing; sequencing was by immunoSEQ multiplex PCR. That table gives V, J and clone size, and the DNA gave D and trimming. Seen here are almost 55,000 clones, 75% to 95% observed once, and the top ten hold just under 8.5%. The clonotype was recovered from a woman aged 40 to 50 with active COVID-19. The rearrangement uses TRBV19 and TRBJ1-4, with D tentatively TRBD1 (6 bases). Sequencing used peripheral blood. The CDR3 DNA reads as TGTGCCAGTAGTATCCGGATGGGGGCAGGATTTGAAAAACTGTTTTTT. Protein product: CASSIRMGAGFEKLFF.